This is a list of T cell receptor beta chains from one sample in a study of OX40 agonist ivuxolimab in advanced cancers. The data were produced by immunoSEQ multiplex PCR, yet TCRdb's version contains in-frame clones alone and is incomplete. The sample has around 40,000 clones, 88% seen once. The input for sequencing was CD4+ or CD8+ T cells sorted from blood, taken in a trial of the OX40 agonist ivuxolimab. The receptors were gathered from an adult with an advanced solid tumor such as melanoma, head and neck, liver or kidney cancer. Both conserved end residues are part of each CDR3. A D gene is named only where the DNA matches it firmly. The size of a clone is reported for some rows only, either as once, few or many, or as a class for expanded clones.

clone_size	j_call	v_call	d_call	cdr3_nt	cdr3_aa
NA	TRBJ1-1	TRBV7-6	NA	TGTGCCAGCAGCCAACGGGGACCTAACACTGAAGCTTTCTTT	CASSQRGPNTEAFF
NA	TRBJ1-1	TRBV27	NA	TGTGCCAGCAGTTTGTCAGGATCGGGGGGGACTGAAGCTTTCTTT	CASSLSGSGGTEAFF
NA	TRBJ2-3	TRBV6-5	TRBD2	TGTGCCAGCAACCTAGCGGGGGGGTTCGCAGATACGCAGTATTTT	CASNLAGGFADTQYF
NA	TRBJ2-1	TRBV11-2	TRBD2	TGTGCCAGCAGCCAGGAGCTAGCGGCCTCCTACAATGAGCAGTTCTTC	CASSQELAASYNEQFF
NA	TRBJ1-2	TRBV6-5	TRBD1	TGTGCCAGCAGTTACCGGCGGACAGGTGCTGGCTACACCTTC	CASSYRRTGAGYTF
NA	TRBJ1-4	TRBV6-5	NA	TGTGCCAGCAGTTACTCGTTTAGAGTTAGGGAAAAACTGTTTTTT	CASSYSFRVREKLFF
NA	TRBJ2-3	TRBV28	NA	TGTGCCAGCAGTCCCCGAGGGGTAATTGGTAGGGATACGCAGTATTTT	CASSPRGVIGRDTQYF
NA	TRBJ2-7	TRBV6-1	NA	TGTGCCAGCAGCGAGTGGGAATCCTACGAGCAGTACTTC	CASSEWESYEQYF
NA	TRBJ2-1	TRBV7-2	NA	TGTGCCAGCACCTACAATGAGCAGTTCTTC	CASTYNEQFF
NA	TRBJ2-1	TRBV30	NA	TGTGCCGTACAAGGGTCTCGCAATGAGCAGTTCTTC	CAVQGSRNEQFF
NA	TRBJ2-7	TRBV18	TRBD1	TGTGCCAGCTCTGGGACAGGGGACCACGAGCAGTACTTC	CASSGTGDHEQYF
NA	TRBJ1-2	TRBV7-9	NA	TGTGCCACCCTACTGCAGGGCAACTATGGCTACACCTTC	CATLLQGNYGYTF
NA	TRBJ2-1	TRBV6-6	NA	TGTGCCAGCAGTTACCTACTGAGACACTACAATGAGCAGTTCTTC	CASSYLLRHYNEQFF
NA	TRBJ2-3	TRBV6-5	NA	TGTGCCAGCAGTCTTTACAGCGAAAGGACAGATACGCAGTATTTT	CASSLYSERTDTQYF
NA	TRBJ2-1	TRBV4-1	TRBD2	TGCGCCAGCAGCCAAGATCAGGGGGGACTAGCGGGTTACTCCTACAATGAGCAGTTCTTC	CASSQDQGGLAGYSYNEQFF
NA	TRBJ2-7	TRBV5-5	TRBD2	TGTGCCAGCAGCTTGGCCATGGGACTAGCGGGGGGACCTTACTACGAGCAGTACTTC	CASSLAMGLAGGPYYEQYF
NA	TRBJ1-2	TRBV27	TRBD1	TGTGCCAGCAGTTTAGGGGGCAGGGGGGGTTATGGCTACACCTTC	CASSLGGRGGYGYTF
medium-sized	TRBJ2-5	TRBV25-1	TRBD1	TGTGCCAGCAGTGAACGGGGACAGCAAGAGACCCAGTACTTC	CASSERGQQETQYF
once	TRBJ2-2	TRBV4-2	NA	TGTGCCAGCAGCCTTCGACAGGAGGTCGCTACCGGGGAGCTGTTTTTT	CASSLRQEVATGELFF
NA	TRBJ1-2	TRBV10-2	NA	TGCGCCAGCAGTGATAGGACGGGGAACTATGGCTACACCTTC	CASSDRTGNYGYTF
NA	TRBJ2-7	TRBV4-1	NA	TGCGCCAGCAGCCAAGATCTTGGCGATGCCTACGAGCAGTACTTC	CASSQDLGDAYEQYF
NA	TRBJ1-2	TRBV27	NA	TGTGCCAGCAGTTTAAGCGGCACACGGGCTAACTATGGCTACACCTTC	CASSLSGTRANYGYTF
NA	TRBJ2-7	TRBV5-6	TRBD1	TGTGCCAGCAGTTCCGGGACAGGGGTTTTATCGAAGGAGCAGTACTTC	CASSSGTGVLSKEQYF
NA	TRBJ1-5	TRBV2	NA	TGTGCCACCCGGGATCAGGGTGGCAATCAGCCCCAGCATTTT	CATRDQGGNQPQHF
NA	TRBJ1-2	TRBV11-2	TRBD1	TGTGCCAGCAGCTTAGATGGAGGGGGCGCTGGGTATGGCTACACCTTC	CASSLDGGGAGYGYTF
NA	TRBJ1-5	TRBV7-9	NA	TGTGCCAGCAGCTTAGGTGGTCAGCCCCAGCATTTT	CASSLGGQPQHF
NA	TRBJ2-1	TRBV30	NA	TGTGCCTGGAGTGCCCCCCTGCCAGGTCGGTTCTTC	CAWSAPLPGRFF
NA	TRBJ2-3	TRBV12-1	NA	TGTGCCAGCAGCTTCAACAGGGGGCCTGGCACAGATACGCAGTATTTT	CASSFNRGPGTDTQYF
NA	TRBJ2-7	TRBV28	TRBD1	TGTGCCAGCACCCGGACAGGGGGAGGCCACGAGCAGTACTTC	CASTRTGGGHEQYF
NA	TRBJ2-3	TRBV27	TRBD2	TGTGCCAGCAGTTTGGGGACTAGCGTATTCTCTAGCACAGATACGCAGTATTTT	CASSLGTSVFSSTDTQYF
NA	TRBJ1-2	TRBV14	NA	TGTGCCAGCAGCCAAAGGCAGACTTTTTCCGACGGCTACACCTTC	CASSQRQTFSDGYTF
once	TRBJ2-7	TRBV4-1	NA	TGCGCCAGCAGCCAAGATTGGCTGACAGGAGCCTACGAGCAGTACTTC	CASSQDWLTGAYEQYF
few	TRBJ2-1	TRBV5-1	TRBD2	TGCGCCAGCAGCTTGGAGCTAGCGGGGGGGCAAGATGAGCAGTTCTTC	CASSLELAGGQDEQFF
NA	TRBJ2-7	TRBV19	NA	TGTGCCAGTAGTATGATCCAGGGCGAGCAGTACTTC	CASSMIQGEQYF
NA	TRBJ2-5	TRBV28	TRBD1	TGTGCCAGCAGTCCCCGCAGGGGGACAGGGCAAGAGACCCAGTACTTC	CASSPRRGTGQETQYF
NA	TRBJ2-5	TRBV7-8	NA	TGTGCCAGCAGCTTGGGGGTCCCAGAGACCCAGTACTTC	CASSLGVPETQYF
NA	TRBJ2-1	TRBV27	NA	TGTGCCAGCAGCATTTACACCAACAATGAGCAGTTCTTC	CASSIYTNNEQFF
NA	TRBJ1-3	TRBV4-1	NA	TGCGCCAGCAGCCAAGTTCAGGGAAACACCATATATTTT	CASSQVQGNTIYF
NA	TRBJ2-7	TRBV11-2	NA	TGTGCCAGCACCCTATCCCCCCAGGGACGCTACGAGCAGTACTTC	CASTLSPQGRYEQYF
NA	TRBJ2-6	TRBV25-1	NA	TGTGCCAGCAGTGAATTGGGCAGAGCCAACGTCCTGACTTTC	CASSELGRANVLTF
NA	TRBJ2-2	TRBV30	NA	TGTGCCTGGAGTGTATTAGCCCCAGGGACCGGGGAGCTGTTTTTT	CAWSVLAPGTGELFF
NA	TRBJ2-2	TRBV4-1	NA	TGCGCCAGCAGCCTCCTTAACGGGGCCCACACCGGGGAGCTGTTTTTT	CASSLLNGAHTGELFF
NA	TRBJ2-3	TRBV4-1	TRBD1	TGCGCCAGCAGCCAGCGCGGGACAGGGTCAGATACGCAGTATTTT	CASSQRGTGSDTQYF
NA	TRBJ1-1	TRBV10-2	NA	TGCGCCAGCAGTCCGGCCCGGAGGGGGGACACTGAAGCTTTCTTT	CASSPARRGDTEAFF
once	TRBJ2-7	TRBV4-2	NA	TGTGCCAGCAGCCCGGAAGTTAGCTACGAGCAGTACTTC	CASSPEVSYEQYF
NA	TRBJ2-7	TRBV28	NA	TGTGCCAGCACCGAGACGGGGAATCCATCCTACGAGCAGTACTTC	CASTETGNPSYEQYF
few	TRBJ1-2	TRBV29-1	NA	TGCAGCGTTTTAGGGACGGCTAACTATGGCTACACCTTC	CSVLGTANYGYTF
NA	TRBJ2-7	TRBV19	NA	TGTGCCAGTAGTATTCTGGTGGGAGCTCATTTCGACGAGCAGTACTTC	CASSILVGAHFDEQYF